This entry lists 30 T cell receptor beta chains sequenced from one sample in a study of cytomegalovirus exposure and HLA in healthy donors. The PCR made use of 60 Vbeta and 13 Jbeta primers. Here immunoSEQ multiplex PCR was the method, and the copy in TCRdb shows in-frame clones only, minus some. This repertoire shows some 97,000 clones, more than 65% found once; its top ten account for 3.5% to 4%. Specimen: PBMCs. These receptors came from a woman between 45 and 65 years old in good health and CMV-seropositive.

The CDR3 DNA reads TGTGCCAGCAGTTACTATGGCAGGGGGGATGGCTACACCTTC. It is translated as CASSYYGRGDGYTF. The chain has TRBV6-5 and TRBJ1-2, with 7 bases identical to TRBD1. Germline V gene data show CDR1 as MNHEY and CDR2 as SVGAGI. The CDR3 length is 14 residues. V lost 1 base to trimming and J lost 6 bases; unmatched junction nucleotides: 5.

CDR3 in amino acids: CASSLDLVFQRAGNTIYF. The CDR3 coding sequence is TGTGCCAGCAGCTTGGACCTGGTATTTCAGCGGGCTGGAAACACCATATATTTT. The chain carries TRBV5-8 and TRBJ1-3; D not resolved. This CDR3 spans 18 amino acids. Trimming stripped 0 bases from V and 2 bases from J, with 18 bases between. Per the germline V gene, CDR1 is SGHTS and CDR2 is YDEGEE.

CDR3 nucleotide sequence: TGTGCCAGCAGCAAAGAACTGGAGGGAGGCTACGAGCAGTACTTC. It specifies CASSKELEGGYEQYF. This sequence joins TRBV21-1 and TRBJ2-7; the DNA was not compared with TRBD2, the D call given in the table. TRBV21-1 is a known pseudogene. The CDR3 is made up of 15 amino acids.

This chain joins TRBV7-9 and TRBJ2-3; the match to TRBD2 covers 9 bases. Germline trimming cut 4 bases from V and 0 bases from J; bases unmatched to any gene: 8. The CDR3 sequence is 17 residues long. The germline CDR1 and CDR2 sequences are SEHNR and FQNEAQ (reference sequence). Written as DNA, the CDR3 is TGTGCCAGCAGCTCGTACAGGAGCGGGGGGAGCACAGATACGCAGTATTTT. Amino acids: CASSSYRSGGSTDTQYF. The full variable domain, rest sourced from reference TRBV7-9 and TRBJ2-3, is DTGVSQNPRHKITKRGQNVTFRCDPISEHNRLYWYRQTLGQGPEFLTYFQNEAQLEKSRLLSDRFSAERPKGSFSTLEIQRTEQGDSAMYLCASSSYRSGGSTDTQYFGPGTRLTVL.

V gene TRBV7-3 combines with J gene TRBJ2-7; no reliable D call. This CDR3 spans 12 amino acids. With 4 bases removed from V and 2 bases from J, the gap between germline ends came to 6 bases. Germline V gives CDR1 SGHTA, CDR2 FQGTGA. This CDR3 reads CASSSEPYEQYF. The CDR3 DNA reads TGTGCCAGCAGCTCTGAGCCCTACGAGCAGTACTTC.

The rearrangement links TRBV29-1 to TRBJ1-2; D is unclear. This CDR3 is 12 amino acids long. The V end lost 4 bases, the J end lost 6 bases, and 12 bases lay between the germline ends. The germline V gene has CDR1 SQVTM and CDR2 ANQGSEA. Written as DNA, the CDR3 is TGCAGCGTTGGGGGAGAGAAGGATGGCTACACCTTC. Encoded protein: CSVGGEKDGYTF.

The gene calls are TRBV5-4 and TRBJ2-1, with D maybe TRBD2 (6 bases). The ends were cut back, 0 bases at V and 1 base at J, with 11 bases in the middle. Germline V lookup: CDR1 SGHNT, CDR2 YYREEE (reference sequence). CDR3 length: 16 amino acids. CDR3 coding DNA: TGTGCCAGCAGCTTGGCCTACGGAGGGTCCTACAATGAGCAGTTCTTC. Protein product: CASSLAYGGSYNEQFF.

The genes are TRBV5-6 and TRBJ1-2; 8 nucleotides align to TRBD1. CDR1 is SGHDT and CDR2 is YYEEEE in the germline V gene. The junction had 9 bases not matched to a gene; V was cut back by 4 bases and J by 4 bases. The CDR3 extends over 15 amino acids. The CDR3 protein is CASSLSTGGVYGYTF. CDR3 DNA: TGTGCCAGCAGCCTAAGTACAGGGGGGGTCTATGGCTACACCTTC.

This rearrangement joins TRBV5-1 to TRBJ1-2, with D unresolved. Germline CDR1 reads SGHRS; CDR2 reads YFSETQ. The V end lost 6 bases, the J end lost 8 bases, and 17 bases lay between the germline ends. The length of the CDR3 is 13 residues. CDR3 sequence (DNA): TGCGCCAGCACCAAAGAAACGGCGGGAGGCTACACCTTC. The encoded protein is CASTKETAGGYTF.

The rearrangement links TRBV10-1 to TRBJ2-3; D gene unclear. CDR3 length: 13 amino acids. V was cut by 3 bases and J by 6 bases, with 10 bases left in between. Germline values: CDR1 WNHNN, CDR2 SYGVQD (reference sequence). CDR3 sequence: CASSDLERDTQYF. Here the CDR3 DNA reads TGCGCCAGCAGTGATCTAGAAAGGGATACGCAGTATTTT.

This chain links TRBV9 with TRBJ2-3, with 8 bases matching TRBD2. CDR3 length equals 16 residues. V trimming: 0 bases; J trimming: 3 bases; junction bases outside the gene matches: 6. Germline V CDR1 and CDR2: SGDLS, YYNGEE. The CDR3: CASSVAKSGGTDTQYF. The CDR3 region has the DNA TGTGCCAGCAGCGTAGCTAAGAGCGGGGGTACAGATACGCAGTATTTT.

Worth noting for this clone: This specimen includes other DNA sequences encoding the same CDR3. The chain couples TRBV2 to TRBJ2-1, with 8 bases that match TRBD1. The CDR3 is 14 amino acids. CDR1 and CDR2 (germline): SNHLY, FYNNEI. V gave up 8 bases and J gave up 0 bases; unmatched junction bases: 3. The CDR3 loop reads CASSDRGSYNEQFF. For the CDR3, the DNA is TGTGCCAGCTCCGACAGGGGCTCCTACAATGAGCAGTTCTTC.

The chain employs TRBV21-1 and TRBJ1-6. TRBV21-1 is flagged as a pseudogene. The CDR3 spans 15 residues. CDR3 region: CASSISDGYNSPLHF. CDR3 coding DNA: TGTGCCAGCAGCATATCAGACGGGTATAATTCACCCCTCCACTTT.

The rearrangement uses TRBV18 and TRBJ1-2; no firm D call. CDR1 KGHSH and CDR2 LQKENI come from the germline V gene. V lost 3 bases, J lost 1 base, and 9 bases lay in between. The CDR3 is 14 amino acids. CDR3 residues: CASSPPADNYGYTF. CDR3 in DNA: TGTGCCAGCTCACCCCCGGCGGATAACTATGGCTACACCTTC.

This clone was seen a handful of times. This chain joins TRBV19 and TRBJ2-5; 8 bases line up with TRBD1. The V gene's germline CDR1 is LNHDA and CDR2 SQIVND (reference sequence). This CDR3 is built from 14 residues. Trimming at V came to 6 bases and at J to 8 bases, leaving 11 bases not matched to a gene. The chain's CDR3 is CASRRTGRELTQYF. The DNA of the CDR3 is TGTGCCAGTAGAAGGACAGGGCGAGAGTTAACCCAGTACTTC.

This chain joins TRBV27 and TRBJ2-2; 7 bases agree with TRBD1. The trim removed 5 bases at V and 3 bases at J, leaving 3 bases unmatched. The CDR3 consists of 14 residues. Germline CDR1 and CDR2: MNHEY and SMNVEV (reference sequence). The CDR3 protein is CASSLQGYTGELFF. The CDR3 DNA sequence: TGTGCCAGCAGTCTACAGGGGTACACCGGGGAGCTGTTTTTT.

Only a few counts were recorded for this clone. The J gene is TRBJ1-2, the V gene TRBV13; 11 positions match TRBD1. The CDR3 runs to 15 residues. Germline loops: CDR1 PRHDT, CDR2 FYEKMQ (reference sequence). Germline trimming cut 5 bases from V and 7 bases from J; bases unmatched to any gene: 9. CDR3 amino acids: CASSPPTDRGLGYTF. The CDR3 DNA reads TGTGCCAGCAGCCCGCCCACGGACAGGGGGCTTGGCTACACCTTC.

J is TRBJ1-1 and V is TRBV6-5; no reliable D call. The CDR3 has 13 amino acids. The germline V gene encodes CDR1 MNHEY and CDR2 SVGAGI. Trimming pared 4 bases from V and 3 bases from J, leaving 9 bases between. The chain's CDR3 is CASSSVADTEAFF. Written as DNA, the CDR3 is TGTGCCAGCAGTTCAGTCGCGGACACTGAAGCTTTCTTT.

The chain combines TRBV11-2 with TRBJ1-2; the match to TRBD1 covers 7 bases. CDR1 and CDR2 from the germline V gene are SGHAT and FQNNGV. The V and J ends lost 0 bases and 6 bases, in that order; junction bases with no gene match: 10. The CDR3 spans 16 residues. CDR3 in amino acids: CASSLDWDSSENGYTF. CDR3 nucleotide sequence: TGTGCCAGCAGCTTAGACTGGGACAGCTCGGAAAATGGCTACACCTTC.

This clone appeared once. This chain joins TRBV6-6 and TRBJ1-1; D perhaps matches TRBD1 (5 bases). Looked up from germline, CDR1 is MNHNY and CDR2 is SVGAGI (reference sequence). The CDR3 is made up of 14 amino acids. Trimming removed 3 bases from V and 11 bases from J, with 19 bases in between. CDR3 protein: CASSYSEGRQEAFF. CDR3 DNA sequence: TGTGCCAGCAGTTATTCGGAGGGACGCCAGGAGGCTTTCTTT.

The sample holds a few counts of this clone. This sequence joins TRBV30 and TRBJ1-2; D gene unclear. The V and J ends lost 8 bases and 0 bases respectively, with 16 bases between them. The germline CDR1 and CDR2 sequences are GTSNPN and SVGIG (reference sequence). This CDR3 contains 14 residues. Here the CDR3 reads CAPEGAGPNYGYTF. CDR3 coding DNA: TGTGCCCCCGAGGGTGCAGGCCCTAACTATGGCTACACCTTC. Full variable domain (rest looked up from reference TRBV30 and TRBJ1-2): SQTIHQWPATLVQPVGSPLSLECTVEGTSNPNLYWYRQAAGRGLQLLFYSVGIGQISSEVPQNLSASRPQDRQFILSSKKLLLSDSGFYLCAPEGAGPNYGYTFGSGTRLTVV.

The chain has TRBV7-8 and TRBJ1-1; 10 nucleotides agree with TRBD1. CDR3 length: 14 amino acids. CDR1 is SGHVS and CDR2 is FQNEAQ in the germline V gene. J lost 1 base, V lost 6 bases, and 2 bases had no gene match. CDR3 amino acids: CASRWDRGNTEAFF. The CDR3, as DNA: TGTGCCAGCAGGTGGGACAGGGGGAACACTGAAGCTTTCTTT.

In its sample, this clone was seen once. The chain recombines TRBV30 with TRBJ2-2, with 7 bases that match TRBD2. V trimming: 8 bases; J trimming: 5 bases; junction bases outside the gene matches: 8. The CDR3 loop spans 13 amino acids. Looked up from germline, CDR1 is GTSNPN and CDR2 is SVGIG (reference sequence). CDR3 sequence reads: CARDYPTTGELFF. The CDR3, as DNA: TGTGCCAGGGACTACCCCACGACCGGGGAGCTGTTTTTT.

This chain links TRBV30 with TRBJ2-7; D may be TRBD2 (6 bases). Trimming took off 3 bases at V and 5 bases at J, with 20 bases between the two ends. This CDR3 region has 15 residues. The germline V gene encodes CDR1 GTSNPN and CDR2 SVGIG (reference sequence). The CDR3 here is CAWRIYRARRDEQYF. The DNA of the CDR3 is TGTGCCTGGAGAATTTATCGGGCCAGGAGGGACGAGCAGTACTTC.

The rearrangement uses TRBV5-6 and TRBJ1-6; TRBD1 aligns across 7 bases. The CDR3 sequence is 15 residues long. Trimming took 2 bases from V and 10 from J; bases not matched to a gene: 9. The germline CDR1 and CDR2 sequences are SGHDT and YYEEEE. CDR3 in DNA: TGTGCCAGCAGCTTAGCGAGTACAGGGGAATCACCCCTCCACTTT. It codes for CASSLASTGESPLHF. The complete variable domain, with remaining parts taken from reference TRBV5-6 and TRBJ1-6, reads DAGVTQSPTHLIKTRGQQVTLRCSPKSGHDTVSWYQQALGQGPQFIFQYYEEEERQRGNFPDRFSGHQFPNYSSELNVNALLLGDSALYLCASSLASTGESPLHFGNGTRLTVT.

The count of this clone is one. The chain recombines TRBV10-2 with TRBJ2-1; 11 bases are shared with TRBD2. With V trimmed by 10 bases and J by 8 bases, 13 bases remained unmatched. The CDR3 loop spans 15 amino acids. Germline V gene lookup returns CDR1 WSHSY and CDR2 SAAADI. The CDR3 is CATVGGLADRDEQFF. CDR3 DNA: TGCGCCACAGTGGGGGGACTAGCGGACCGGGATGAGCAGTTCTTC.

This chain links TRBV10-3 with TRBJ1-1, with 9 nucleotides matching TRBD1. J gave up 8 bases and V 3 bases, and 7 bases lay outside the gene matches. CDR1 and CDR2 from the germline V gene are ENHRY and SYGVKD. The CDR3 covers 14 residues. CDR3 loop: CAISESDRGLEAFF. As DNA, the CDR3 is TGTGCCATCAGTGAATCGGACAGGGGATTAGAAGCTTTCTTT.

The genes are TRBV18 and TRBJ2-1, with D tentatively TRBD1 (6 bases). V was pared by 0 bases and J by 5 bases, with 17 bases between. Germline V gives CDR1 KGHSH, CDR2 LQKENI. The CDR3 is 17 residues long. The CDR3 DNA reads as TGTGCCAGCTCACCACCTAGTGGGGGCCTTCCGCACAATGAGCAGTTCTTC. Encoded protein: CASSPPSGGLPHNEQFF.

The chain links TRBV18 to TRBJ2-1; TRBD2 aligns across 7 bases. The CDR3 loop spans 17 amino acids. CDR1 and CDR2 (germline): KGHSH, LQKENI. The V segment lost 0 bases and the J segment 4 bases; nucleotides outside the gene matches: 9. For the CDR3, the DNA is TGTGCCAGCTCACCACCCGTTCGCGGGAGAGGATACAATGAGCAGTTCTTC. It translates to CASSPPVRGRGYNEQFF.

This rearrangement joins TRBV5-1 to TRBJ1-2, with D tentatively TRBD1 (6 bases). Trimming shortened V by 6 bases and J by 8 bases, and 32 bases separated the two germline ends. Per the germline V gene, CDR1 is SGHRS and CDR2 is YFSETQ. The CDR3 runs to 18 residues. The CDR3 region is CASTPSQARGQVEPGYTF. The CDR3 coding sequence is TGCGCCAGCACTCCTTCTCAAGCCAGGGGCCAGGTAGAACCCGGCTACACCTTC.